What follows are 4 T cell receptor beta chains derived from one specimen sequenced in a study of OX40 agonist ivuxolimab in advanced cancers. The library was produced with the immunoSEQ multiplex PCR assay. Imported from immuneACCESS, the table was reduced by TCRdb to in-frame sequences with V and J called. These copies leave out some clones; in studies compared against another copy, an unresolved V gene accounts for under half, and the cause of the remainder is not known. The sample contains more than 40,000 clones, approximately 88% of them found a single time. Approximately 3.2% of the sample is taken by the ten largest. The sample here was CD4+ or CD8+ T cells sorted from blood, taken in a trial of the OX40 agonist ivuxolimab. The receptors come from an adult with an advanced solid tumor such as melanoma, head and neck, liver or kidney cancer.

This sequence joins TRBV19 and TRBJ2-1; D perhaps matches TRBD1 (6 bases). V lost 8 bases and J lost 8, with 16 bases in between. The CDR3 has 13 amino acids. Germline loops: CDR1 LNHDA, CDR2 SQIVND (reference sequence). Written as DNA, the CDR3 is TGTGCCAGTGGGGACACCCGAGGGGATGAGCAGTTCTTC. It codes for CASGDTRGDEQFF.

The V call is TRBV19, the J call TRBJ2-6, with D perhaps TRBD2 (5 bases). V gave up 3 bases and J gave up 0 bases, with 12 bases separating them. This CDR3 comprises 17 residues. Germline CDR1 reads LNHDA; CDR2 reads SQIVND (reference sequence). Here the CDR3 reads CASSILGLISGANVLTF. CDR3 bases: TGTGCCAGTAGTATCCTCGGACTCATCTCTGGGGCCAACGTCCTGACTTTC.

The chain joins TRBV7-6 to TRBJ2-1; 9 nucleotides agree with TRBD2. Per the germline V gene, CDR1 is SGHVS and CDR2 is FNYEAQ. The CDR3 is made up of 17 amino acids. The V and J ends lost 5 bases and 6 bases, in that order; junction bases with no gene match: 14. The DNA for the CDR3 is TGTGCCAGCAGCGGGACACGGGTGGTAGCGGGAGCCAATGAGCAGTTCTTC. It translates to CASSGTRVVAGANEQFF.

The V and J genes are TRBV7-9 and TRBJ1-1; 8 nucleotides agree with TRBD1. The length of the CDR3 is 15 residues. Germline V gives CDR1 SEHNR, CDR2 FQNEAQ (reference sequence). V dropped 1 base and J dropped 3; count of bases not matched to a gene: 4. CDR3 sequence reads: CASSLGSGGYTEAFF. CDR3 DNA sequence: TGTGCCAGCAGCTTAGGGTCAGGGGGCTACACTGAAGCTTTCTTT.